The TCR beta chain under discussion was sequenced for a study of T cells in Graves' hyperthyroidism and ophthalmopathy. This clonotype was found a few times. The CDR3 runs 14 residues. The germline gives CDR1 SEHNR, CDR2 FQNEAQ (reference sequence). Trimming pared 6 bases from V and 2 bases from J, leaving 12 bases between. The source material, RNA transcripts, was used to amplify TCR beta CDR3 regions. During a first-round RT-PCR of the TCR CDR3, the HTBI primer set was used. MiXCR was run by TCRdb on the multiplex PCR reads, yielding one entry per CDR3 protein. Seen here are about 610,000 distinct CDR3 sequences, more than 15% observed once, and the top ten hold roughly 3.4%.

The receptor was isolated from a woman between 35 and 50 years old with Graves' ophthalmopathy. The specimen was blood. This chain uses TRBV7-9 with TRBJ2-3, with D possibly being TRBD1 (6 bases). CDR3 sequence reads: CASSRTVPTDTQYF. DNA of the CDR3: TGTGCCAGCAGTCGGACAGTCCCCACAGATACGCAGTATTTT.